Presented here are 9 T cell receptor beta chains from one specimen sequenced in a study of T cells in Graves' hyperthyroidism and ophthalmopathy. Template material for amplifying TCR beta CDR3 regions consisted of RNA transcripts. The primer set for the first-round RT-PCR of the TCR CDR3 was HTBI. TCRdb itself ran the multiplex PCR reads through MiXCR, one entry per CDR3 protein. The data show hundreds of thousands of distinct CDR3 sequences, with approximately 25% seen just once and approximately 11% held by the top ten. The specimen sequenced was blood. These TCRs come from a woman aged 30 to 39 with Graves' ophthalmopathy.

The sample holds many counts of this clonotype. This chain joins TRBV10-2 and TRBJ2-7; either TRBD1 or TRBD2 may fit D (5 bases each). The CDR3 consists of 12 residues. Germline V gene data show CDR1 as WSHSY and CDR2 as SAAADI. Deletions cut 6 bases from V and 5 bases from J, with 11 bases between. CDR3 region: CASRGPPHEQYF. CDR3 coding DNA: TGCGCCAGCAGGGGACCACCGCACGAGCAGTACTTC.

This clonotype was seen ten or more times. The V call is TRBV7-9, the J call TRBJ2-5; a weak D match, TRBD1 (5 bases). The CDR3 sequence is 14 residues long. V lost 3 bases and J 5 bases, leaving 13 bases between the germline ends. The germline V gene has CDR1 SEHNR and CDR2 FQNEAQ (reference sequence). As DNA, the CDR3 is TGTGCCAGCAGCTTTTCTCTCTCAGGGGAGACCCAGTACTTC. Residues: CASSFSLSGETQYF.

The table lists this clonotype with a few counts. The rearrangement joins TRBV29-1 to TRBJ1-5, with TRBD1 identical over 9 bases. With 6 bases clipped from V and 4 bases from J, the junction kept 4 bases outside the gene matches. The CDR3 runs 13 residues. CDR1 SQVTM and CDR2 ANQGSEA come from the germline V gene. The CDR3 reads CSVMDRGNQPQHF. The CDR3 DNA follows: TGCAGCGTAATGGACAGGGGAAATCAGCCCCAGCATTTT.

This clonotype was seen ten or more times. The chain uses TRBV12-3 or TRBV12-4 and TRBJ1-2; D remains ambiguous. This CDR3 is built from 13 residues. V was pared by 2 bases and J by 5 bases, with 9 bases between. CDR3 nucleotides: TGTGCCAGCAGTTTATCCCCCCAGTATGGCTACACCTTC. Translating gives CASSLSPQYGYTF.

The sample holds many counts of this clonotype. The J gene is TRBJ1-1, the V gene TRBV19; a possible D gene is TRBD1 (5 bases). The CDR3 loop spans 13 amino acids. Deletions cut 6 bases from V and 7 bases from J, with 15 bases between. Germline assignment: CDR1 LNHDA and CDR2 SQIVND (reference sequence). The CDR3 sequence is CASRMAGDVEAFF. The CDR3 DNA reads TGTGCCAGTAGAATGGCCGGGGACGTTGAAGCTTTCTTT. Filled out from reference TRBV19 and TRBJ1-1, the complete variable domain reads DGGITQSPKYLFRKEGQNVTLSCEQNLNHDAMYWYRQDPGQGLRLIYYSQIVNDFQKGDIAEGYSVSREKKESFPLTVTSAQKNPTAFYLCASRMAGDVEAFFGQGTRLTVV.

This clonotype was observed a handful of times. The rearrangement links TRBV20-1 to TRBJ2-5, with TRBD1 matching over 7 bases. CDR1 is DFQATT, CDR2 SNEGSKA, per germline (reference sequence). Trimming cost V 3 bases and J 4 bases; bases outside gene matches: 5. The CDR3 is made up of 13 amino acids. DNA of the CDR3: TGCAGTGCTAGTGAGGGGGCAGCAGAGACCCAGTACTTC. This gives the protein CSASEGAAETQYF.

The chain employs TRBV5-1 and TRBJ2-6, with a possible D match to TRBD1 (6 bases). CDR1 SGHRS and CDR2 YFSETQ come from the germline V gene. V lost 5 bases and J lost 4, with 13 bases in between. This CDR3 has 15 residues. This CDR3 reads CASSYTGRGANVLTF. The CDR3 nucleotides are TGCGCCAGCAGTTACACAGGGAGAGGGGCCAACGTCCTGACTTTC.

This clonotype came up many times. This chain uses TRBV19 with TRBJ1-5; unclear D gene. CDR1 is LNHDA, CDR2 SQIVND, per germline (reference sequence). CDR3 length equals 16 residues. V was cut by 3 bases and J by 0 bases, with 12 bases left in between. CDR3 sequence reads: CASSMRPADSNQPQHF. DNA for the CDR3: TGTGCCAGTAGTATGAGGCCAGCAGATAGCAATCAGCCCCAGCATTTT.

This clonotype has just a few counts. The CDR3 here is CASSKLTRPGDYGYTF. The DNA of the CDR3 is TGTGCCAGCAGCAAACTGACACGGCCGGGTGACTATGGCTACACCTTC. The chain couples TRBV11-1 to TRBJ1-2; no reliable D call. The CDR3 contains 16 residues. V lost 5 bases, J lost 3 bases, and 19 bases lay in between. Per germline, CDR1 SGHAT and CDR2 FQDESV (reference sequence).